Each of the 5 T cell receptor beta chains below was sequenced from the same sample in a study of lymphopenia after photon versus proton radiotherapy. The data were produced by immunoSEQ multiplex PCR, yet TCRdb's version contains in-frame clones alone and is incomplete. The sample has roughly 40,000 clones; about 86% are singletons. The sample in question was peripheral blood, obtained from a patient treated with proton-based radiotherapy. These receptors were collected from a woman between 65 and 79 years old with pancreatic cancer. Some clones in this sample may be carry-over from other donors' samples.

The chain links TRBV7-9 to TRBJ2-4; tentative D call: TRBD2 (6 bases). CDR3 length: 16 residues. The V and J ends lost 8 bases and 0 bases respectively, with 17 bases between them. Per germline, CDR1 SEHNR and CDR2 FQNEAQ (reference sequence). CDR3 sequence: CASLGGPILAKNIQYF. Written as DNA, the CDR3 is TGTGCCAGCCTAGGAGGGCCGATCCTAGCCAAAAACATTCAGTACTTC.

This clone came up once. The V call is TRBV4-3, the J call TRBJ2-7; 7 nucleotides agree with TRBD2. J was trimmed by 5 bases and V by 0 bases; bases with no gene match: 4. Germline-derived CDR1 and CDR2 are LGHNA and YSLEER. This CDR3 region has 14 residues. The CDR3 nucleotides are TGCGCCAGCAGCCAAGATTCAGGGAGGGACGAGCAGTACTTC. Its translation: CASSQDSGRDEQYF.

This chain connects TRBV20-1 to TRBJ1-1, with D uncertain. Germline V CDR1 and CDR2: DFQATT, SNEGSKA (reference sequence). The CDR3 runs to 11 residues. V lost 1 base and J 5 bases, leaving 5 bases between the germline ends. The CDR3, as DNA: TGCAGTGCTAGAGTCGCGACTGAAGCTTTCTTT. It specifies CSARVATEAFF.

V usage is TRBV6-5 and J usage is TRBJ2-5; D is unclear. Judging by the DNA end, TRBJ2-7 fits better; the J call may be wrong. The germline gives CDR1 MNHEY, CDR2 SVGAGI. The length of the CDR3 is 12 residues. The CDR3 bases are TGTGCCAGCAGTAGTACCTCCTACGAGCAGTACTTC. It specifies CASSSTSYEQYF.

The chain recombines TRBV7-9 with TRBJ2-5; tentatively, D is TRBD2 (5 bases). Germline lookup yields CDR1 SEHNR and CDR2 FQNEAQ (reference sequence). V was shortened by 8 bases and J by 4 bases, with 8 bases between the two germline ends. The CDR3 covers 11 residues. The CDR3 region is CASAEGETQYF. The DNA for the CDR3 is TGTGCCAGCGCAGAGGGAGAGACCCAGTACTTC. The complete variable domain, with remaining parts taken from reference TRBV7-9 and TRBJ2-5, reads DTGVSQNPRHKITKRGQNVTFRCDPISEHNRLYWYRQTLGQGPEFLTYFQNEAQLEKSRLLSDRFSAERPKGSFSTLEIQRTEQGDSAMYLCASAEGETQYFGPGTRLLVL.